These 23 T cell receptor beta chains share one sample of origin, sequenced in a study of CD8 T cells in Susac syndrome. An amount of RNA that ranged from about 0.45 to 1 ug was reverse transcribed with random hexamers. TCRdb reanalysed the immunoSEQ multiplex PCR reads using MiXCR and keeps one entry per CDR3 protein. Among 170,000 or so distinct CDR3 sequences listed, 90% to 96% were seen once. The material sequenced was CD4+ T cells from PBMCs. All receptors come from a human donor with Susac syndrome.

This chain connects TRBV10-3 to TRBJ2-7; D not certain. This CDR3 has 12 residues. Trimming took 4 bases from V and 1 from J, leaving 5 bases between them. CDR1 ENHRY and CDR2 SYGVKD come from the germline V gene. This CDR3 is CAISAESYEQYF. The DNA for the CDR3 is TGTGCCATCAGTGCTGAGTCCTACGAGCAGTACTTC.

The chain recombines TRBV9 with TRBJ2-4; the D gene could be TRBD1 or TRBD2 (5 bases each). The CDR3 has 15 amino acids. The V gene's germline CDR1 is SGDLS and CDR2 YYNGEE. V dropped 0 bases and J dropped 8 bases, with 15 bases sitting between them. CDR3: CASSVGFREYDIQYF. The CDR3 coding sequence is TGTGCCAGCAGCGTAGGTTTCAGGGAGTATGACATTCAGTACTTC.

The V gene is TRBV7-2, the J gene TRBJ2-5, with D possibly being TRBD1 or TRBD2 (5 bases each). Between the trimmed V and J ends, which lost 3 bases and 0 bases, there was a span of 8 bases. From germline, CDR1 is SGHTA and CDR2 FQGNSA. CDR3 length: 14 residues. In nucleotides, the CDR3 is TGTGCCAGCAGCTTGGGACGGCACCAAGAGACCCAGTACTTC. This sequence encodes CASSLGRHQETQYF.

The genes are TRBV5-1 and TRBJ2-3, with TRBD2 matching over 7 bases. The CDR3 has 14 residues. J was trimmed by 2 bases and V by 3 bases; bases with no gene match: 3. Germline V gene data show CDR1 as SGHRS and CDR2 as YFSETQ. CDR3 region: CASSSGTTTDTQYF. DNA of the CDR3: TGCGCCAGCAGCTCGGGGACTACCACAGATACGCAGTATTTT.

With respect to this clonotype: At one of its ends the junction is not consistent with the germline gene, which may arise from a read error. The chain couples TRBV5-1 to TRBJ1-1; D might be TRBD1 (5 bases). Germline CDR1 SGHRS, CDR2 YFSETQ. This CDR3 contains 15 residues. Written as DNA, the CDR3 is TGCGCCAGCAGTTTGGATACAGGCTCGGGCACTGAAGCTTTCTTT. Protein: CASSLDTGSGTEAFF.

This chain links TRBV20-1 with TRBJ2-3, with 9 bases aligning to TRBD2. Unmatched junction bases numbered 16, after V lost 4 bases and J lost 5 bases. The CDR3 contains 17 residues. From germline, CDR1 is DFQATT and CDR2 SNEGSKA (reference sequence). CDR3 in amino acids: CSATRVDERGAVDTQYF. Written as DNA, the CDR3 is TGCAGTGCTACAAGAGTAGACGAGCGGGGGGCGGTAGATACGCAGTATTTT.

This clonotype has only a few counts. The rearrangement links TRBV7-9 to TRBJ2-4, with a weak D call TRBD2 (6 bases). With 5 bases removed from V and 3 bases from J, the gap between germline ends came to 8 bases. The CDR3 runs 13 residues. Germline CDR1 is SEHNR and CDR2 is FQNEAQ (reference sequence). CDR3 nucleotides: TGTGCCAGCAGCCGACTAGACAAAAACATTCAGTACTTC. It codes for CASSRLDKNIQYF.

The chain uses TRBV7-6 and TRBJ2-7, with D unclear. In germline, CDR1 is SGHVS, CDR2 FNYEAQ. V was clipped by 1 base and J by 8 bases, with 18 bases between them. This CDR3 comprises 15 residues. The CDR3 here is CASSLGSGSSIQQYF. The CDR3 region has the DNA TGTGCCAGCAGCTTAGGATCGGGTAGTTCAATCCAGCAGTACTTC.

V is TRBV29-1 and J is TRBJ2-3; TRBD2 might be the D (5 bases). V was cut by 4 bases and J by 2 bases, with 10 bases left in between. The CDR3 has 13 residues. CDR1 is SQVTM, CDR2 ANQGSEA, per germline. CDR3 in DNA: TGCAGCGTTGTTCGGGGTTCCACAGATACGCAGTATTTT. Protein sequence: CSVVRGSTDTQYF.

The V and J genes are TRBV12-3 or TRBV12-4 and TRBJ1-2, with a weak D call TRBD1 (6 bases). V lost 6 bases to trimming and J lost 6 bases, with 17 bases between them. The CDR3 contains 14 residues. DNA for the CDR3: TGTGCCAGCAGGGACGGGACACCGTCTCATGGCTACACCTTC. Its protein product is CASRDGTPSHGYTF.

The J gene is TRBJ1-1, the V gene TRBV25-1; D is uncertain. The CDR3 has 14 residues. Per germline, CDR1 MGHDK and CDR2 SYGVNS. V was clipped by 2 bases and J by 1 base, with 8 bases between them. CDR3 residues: CASSESWANTEAFF. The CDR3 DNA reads TGTGCCAGCAGTGAAAGTTGGGCGAACACTGAAGCTTTCTTT.

The CDR3 nucleotides read TGTGCCAGCAGTGGGGAGGTCCAAGAGACCCAGTACTTC. Translation: CASSGEVQETQYF. The chain employs TRBV2 and TRBJ2-5; D may be TRBD2 (6 bases). This CDR3 spans 13 amino acids. V lost 4 bases and J 1 base, leaving 7 bases between the germline ends. CDR1 is SNHLY, CDR2 FYNNEI, per germline.

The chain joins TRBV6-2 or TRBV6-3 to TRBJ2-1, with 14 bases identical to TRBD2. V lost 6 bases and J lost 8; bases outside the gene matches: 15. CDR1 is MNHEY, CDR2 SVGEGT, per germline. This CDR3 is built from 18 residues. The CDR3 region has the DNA TGTGCCAGCAGCTCGCCAGGGACTAGCGGGAGAAGGTACCATGAGCAGTTCTTC. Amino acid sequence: CASSSPGTSGRRYHEQFF.

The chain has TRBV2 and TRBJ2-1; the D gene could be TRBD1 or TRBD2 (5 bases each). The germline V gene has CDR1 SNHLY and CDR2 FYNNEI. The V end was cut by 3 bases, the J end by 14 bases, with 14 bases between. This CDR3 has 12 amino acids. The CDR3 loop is CASSEGRETEFF. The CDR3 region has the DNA TGTGCCAGCAGTGAGGGCAGGGAGACGGAGTTCTTC.

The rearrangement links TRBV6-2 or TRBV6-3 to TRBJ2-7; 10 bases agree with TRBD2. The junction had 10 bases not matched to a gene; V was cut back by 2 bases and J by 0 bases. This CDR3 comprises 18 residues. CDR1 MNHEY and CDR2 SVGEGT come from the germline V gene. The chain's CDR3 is CASSYGSSGGQSSYEQYV. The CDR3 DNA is TGTGCCAGCAGTTACGGTTCTAGCGGGGGCCAAAGCTCCTACGAGCAGTACGTC.

The chain's CDR3 is CASSHPFRHKGDTEAFF. The CDR3 DNA sequence: TGCGCCAGCAGCCACCCATTTAGGCACAAAGGGGACACTGAAGCTTTCTTT. This chain uses TRBV4-1 with TRBJ1-1; maybe TRBD1 (5 bases). The CDR3 runs 17 residues. Germline values: CDR1 MGHRA, CDR2 YSYEKL. The ends were cut back, 3 bases at V and 3 bases at J, with 20 bases in the middle.

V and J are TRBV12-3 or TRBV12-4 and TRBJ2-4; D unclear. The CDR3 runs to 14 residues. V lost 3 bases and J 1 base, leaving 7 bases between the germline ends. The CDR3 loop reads CASSFFDAKNIQYF. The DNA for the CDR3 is TGTGCCAGCAGTTTCTTTGATGCCAAAAACATTCAGTACTTC.

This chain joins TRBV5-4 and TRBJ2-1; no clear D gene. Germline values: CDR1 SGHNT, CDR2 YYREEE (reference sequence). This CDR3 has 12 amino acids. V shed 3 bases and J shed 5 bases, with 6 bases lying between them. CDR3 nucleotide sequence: TGTGCCAGCAGCTCCGGAAACAATGAGCAGTTCTTC. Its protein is CASSSGNNEQFF.

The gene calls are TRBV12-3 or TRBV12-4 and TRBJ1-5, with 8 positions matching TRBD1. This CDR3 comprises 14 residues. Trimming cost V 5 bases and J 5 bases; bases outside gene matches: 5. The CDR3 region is CASSPGQGYQPQHF. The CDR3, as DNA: TGTGCCAGCAGTCCCGGACAGGGCTATCAGCCCCAGCATTTT.

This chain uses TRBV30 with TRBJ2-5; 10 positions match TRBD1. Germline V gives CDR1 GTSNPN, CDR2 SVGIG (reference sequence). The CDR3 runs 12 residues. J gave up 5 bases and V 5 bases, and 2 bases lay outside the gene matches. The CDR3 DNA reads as TGTGCCTGGGGACAGGGGGAGGAGACCCAGTACTTC. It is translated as CAWGQGEETQYF.

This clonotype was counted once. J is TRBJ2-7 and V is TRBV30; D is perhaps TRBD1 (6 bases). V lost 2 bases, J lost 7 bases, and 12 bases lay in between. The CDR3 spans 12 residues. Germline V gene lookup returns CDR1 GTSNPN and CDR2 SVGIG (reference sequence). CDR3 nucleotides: TGTGCCTGGAGTAATACAGGGCGAGAGCAGTACTTC. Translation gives CAWSNTGREQYF.

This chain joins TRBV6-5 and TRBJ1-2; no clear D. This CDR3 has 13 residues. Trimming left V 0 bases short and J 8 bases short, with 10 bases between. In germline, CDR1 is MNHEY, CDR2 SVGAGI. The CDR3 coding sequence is TGTGCCAGCAGTTACTCGATAGCGGGGGGCTACACCTTC. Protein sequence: CASSYSIAGGYTF.

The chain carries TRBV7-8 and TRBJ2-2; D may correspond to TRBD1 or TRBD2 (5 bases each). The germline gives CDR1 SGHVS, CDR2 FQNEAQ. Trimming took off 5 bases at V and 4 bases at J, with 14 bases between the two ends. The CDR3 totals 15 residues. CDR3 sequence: CASSQAAGSTGELFF. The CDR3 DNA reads TGTGCCAGCAGCCAGGCCGCAGGGAGCACCGGGGAGCTGTTTTTT.